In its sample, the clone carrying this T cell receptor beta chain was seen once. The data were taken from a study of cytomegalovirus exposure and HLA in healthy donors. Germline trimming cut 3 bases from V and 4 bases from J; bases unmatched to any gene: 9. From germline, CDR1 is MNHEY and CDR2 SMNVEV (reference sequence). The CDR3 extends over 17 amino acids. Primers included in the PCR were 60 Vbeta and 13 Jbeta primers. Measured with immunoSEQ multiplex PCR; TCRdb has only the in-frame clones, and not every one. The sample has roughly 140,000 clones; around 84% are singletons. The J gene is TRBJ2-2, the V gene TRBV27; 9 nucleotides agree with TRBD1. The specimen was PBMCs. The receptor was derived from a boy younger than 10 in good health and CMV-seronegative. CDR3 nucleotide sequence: TGTGCCAGCAGTTTCTCCCGGACAGGGGTTGGCACCGGGGAGCTGTTTTTT. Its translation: CASSFSRTGVGTGELFF.